This TCR beta chain was captured by sequencing in a study of blood T cells in healthy people across ages. Combining a sample-barcoded 5' primer with a J-beta primer mix, a second PCR ran for 7 to 11 cycles. The yield of each sample was at least 3 million CDR3-containing paired-end reads. Via MiXCR, TCRdb re-called the 5' RACE reads, giving one row per CDR3 protein. The sample has 1.5 million to 2 million distinct CDR3 sequences, about 39% seen once. With V trimmed by 4 bases and J by 3 bases, 8 bases remained unmatched. The germline gives CDR1 LGHDT, CDR2 YNNKEL (reference sequence). The CDR3 runs 16 residues. Samples each yielded at least 5 micrograms of total RNA. Study-level results: Older individuals had lower TCR beta diversity per million T cells (the decline was roughly linear).

This clonotype has more than one count but fewer than ten. What it binds is not known. This receptor was obtained from a human donor in good health. The chain joins TRBV3-1 to TRBJ2-3; 9 bases fit TRBD2. Sample: blood. CDR3 loop: CASSPLAGDRTDTQYF. In DNA, the CDR3 is TGTGCCAGCAGCCCCTTAGCGGGGGATCGGACAGATACGCAGTATTTT.